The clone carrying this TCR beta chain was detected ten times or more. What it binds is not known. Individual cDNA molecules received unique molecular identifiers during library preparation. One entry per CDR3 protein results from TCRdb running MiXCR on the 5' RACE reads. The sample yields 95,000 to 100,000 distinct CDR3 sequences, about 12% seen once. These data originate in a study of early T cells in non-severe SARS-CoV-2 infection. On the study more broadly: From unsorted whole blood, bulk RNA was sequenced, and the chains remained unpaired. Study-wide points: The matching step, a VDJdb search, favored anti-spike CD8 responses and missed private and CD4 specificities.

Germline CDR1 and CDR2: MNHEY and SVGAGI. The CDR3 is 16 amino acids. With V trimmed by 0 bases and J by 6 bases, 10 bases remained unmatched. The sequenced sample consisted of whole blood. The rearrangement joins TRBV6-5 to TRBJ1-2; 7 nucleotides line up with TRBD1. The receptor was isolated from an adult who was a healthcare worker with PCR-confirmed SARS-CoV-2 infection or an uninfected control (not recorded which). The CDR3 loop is CASSYSKQGGADGYTF. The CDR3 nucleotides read TGTGCCAGCAGTTACTCGAAACAAGGGGGCGCCGATGGCTACACCTTC.